This TCR beta chain derives from a study of blood T cell repertoires in COVID-19. About the study: The United States, Italy and Spain provided the acute and convalescent COVID-19 samples.

Only in-frame clones appear in the TCRdb table, and some are missing; sequencing was by immunoSEQ multiplex PCR. The sample yields over 450,000 clones, 85% to 90% seen once. The count of this clone is one. The source of this sequence is a woman between 50 and 59 years old with COVID-19, enrolled during active disease. Sequencing was done on a sample of peripheral blood.

This chain's CDR3 is CASSETAGVETDTQYF. CDR3 sequence (DNA): TGTGCCAGCAGTGAAACAGCGGGGGTGGAGACAGATACGCAGTATTTT. The V call is TRBV6-1, the J call TRBJ2-3, with 8 bases that match TRBD2. Germline trimming cut 2 bases from V and 3 bases from J; bases unmatched to any gene: 7. Germline loops: CDR1 MNHNS, CDR2 SASEGT. CDR3 size: 16 residues.